This TCR beta chain is from a study of T cell repertoires in ileal Crohn's disease. Assay used: immunoSEQ multiplex PCR; TCRdb lists only in-frame clones, some missing. The repertoire holds 6,000 or so clones, with roughly 90% as singletons. The sorted cells were lamina propria lymphocytes from surgical specimens, first isolated by density gradient. Patients were adults with ileal or ileocolonic Crohn's disease needing resection. Germline V gene data show CDR1 as KGHSH and CDR2 as LQKENI. CDR3 length: 14 amino acids. V was clipped by 4 bases and J by 2 bases; unmatched bases: 3. The specimen sequenced was CD4+ T cells from ileum. The sequence was collected from an adult with Crohn's disease. Some clones in this sample may be carry-over from other donors' samples. The chain carries TRBV18 and TRBJ2-7; TRBD2 aligns across 9 bases. The CDR3: CASSQAGGPYEQYF. CDR3 coding DNA: TGTGCCAGCTCACAAGCGGGAGGACCCTACGAGCAGTACTTC.